A single sample gave rise to the 25 T cell receptor beta chains below, sequenced in a study of OX40 agonist ivuxolimab in advanced cancers. TCRdb keeps only in-frame clones here, not all; method: immunoSEQ multiplex PCR. The sample lists roughly 80,000 clones, 84% occurring once. The material sequenced was CD4+ or CD8+ T cells sorted from blood, taken in a trial of the OX40 agonist ivuxolimab. These receptors were collected from an adult with an advanced solid tumor such as melanoma, head and neck, liver or kidney cancer.

The chain combines TRBV6-1 with TRBJ2-3, with TRBD1 matching 10 bases. Per germline, CDR1 MNHNS and CDR2 SASEGT. The CDR3 contains 18 residues. V shed 0 bases and J 5 bases; nucleotides not matched to a gene: 11. The CDR3 protein is CASSEAHGTGDMVDTQYF. The CDR3 region has the DNA TGTGCCAGCAGTGAAGCCCACGGGACAGGGGATATGGTAGATACGCAGTATTTT.

The J gene is TRBJ2-7, the V gene TRBV7-2; D remains ambiguous. The CDR3 contains 14 residues. CDR1 and CDR2 from the germline V gene are SGHTA and FQGNSA. The V end lost 6 bases, the J end lost 2 bases, and 14 bases lay between the germline ends. CDR3 coding DNA: TGTGCCAGCAGTCTAAGCTACACTCCCTACGAGCAGTACTTC. Translated: CASSLSYTPYEQYF.

The chain employs TRBV5-4 and TRBJ1-2; D is undetermined. Looked up from germline, CDR1 is SGHNT and CDR2 is YYREEE (reference sequence). Deletions cut 3 bases from V and 2 bases from J, with 14 bases between. This CDR3 is built from 15 residues. CDR3 in amino acids: CASSSYTSANYGYTF. DNA of the CDR3: TGTGCCAGCAGCTCGTACACGTCGGCGAACTATGGCTACACCTTC.

The chain combines TRBV7-3 with TRBJ2-7, with 7 bases matching TRBD1. The CDR3 contains 14 residues. Germline V lookup: CDR1 SGHTA, CDR2 FQGTGA. J was trimmed by 3 bases and V by 5 bases; bases with no gene match: 7. The CDR3 spells CASSPTRDSYEQYF. The CDR3 DNA sequence: TGTGCCAGCAGCCCCACCAGGGACAGCTACGAGCAGTACTTC.

Worth noting for this clone: The junction shows a germline mismatch at one end, possibly a read error. The genes are TRBV4-2 and TRBJ2-1, with TRBD2 matching over 9 bases. Germline CDR1 LGHNA, CDR2 YNFKEQ. This CDR3 comprises 16 residues. As DNA, the CDR3 is TGTGCCAGCAGCCAAGTGGGCGGGGGGGCCTATAATGAGCAGTTCTTC. Protein product: CASSQVGGGAYNEQFF.

The chain combines TRBV6-5 with TRBJ2-7; 8 bases align to TRBD1. This CDR3 spans 16 amino acids. J was trimmed by 4 bases and V by 0 bases; bases with no gene match: 8. Per the germline V gene, CDR1 is MNHEY and CDR2 is SVGAGI. The CDR3 region is CASSYSWQGASYEQYF. CDR3 bases: TGTGCCAGCAGTTACTCGTGGCAGGGGGCTTCTTACGAGCAGTACTTC.

This chain connects TRBV9 to TRBJ2-3, with 7 nucleotides matching TRBD1. Per the germline V gene, CDR1 is SGDLS and CDR2 is YYNGEE. There are 15 residues in the CDR3. V was pared by 5 bases and J by 1 base, with 7 bases of the junction left unmatched. The CDR3 region has the DNA TGTGCCAGCAGAGGAGACAGGGACCGCACAGATACGCAGTATTTT. This codes for CASRGDRDRTDTQYF. Full variable domain (missing parts from reference TRBV9 and TRBJ2-3): DSGVTQTPKHLITATGQRVTLRCSPRSGDLSVYWYQQSLDQGLQFLIQYYNGEERAKGNILERFSAQQFPDLHSELNLSSLELGDSALYFCASRGDRDRTDTQYFGPGTRLTVL.

On this clone itself: Distinct nucleotide sequences in the sample also encode this CDR3. The chain has TRBV4-1 and TRBJ2-3, with TRBD2 identical over 8 bases. This CDR3 is 15 amino acids long. Germline trimming cut 0 bases from V and 5 bases from J; bases unmatched to any gene: 4. The germline V gene has CDR1 MGHRA and CDR2 YSYEKL. The CDR3 is CASSQDGGLGDTQYF. Written as DNA, the CDR3 is TGCGCCAGCAGCCAAGATGGGGGACTAGGAGATACGCAGTATTTT.

The sample holds a few counts of this clone. CDR3 residues: CASSQSSYEQYF. The CDR3 DNA reads TGTGCCAGCAGCCAGAGCTCCTACGAGCAGTACTTC. V and J are TRBV7-9 and TRBJ2-7; the D is unclear. V dropped 5 bases and J dropped 0 bases, with 5 bases sitting between them. CDR3 length: 12 amino acids. The germline CDR1 and CDR2 sequences are SEHNR and FQNEAQ (reference sequence).

V and J are TRBV5-4 and TRBJ2-3; 8 positions match TRBD1. The CDR3 contains 14 residues. CDR1 SGHNT and CDR2 YYREEE come from the germline V gene (reference sequence). Unmatched junction bases numbered 5, after V lost 4 bases and J lost 4 bases. The CDR3 protein is CASSPGQGPDTQYF. As DNA, the CDR3 is TGTGCCAGCAGCCCCGGACAGGGACCAGATACGCAGTATTTT.

The rearrangement joins TRBV7-2 to TRBJ1-3; no definite D call. Trimming took off 1 base at V and 11 bases at J, with 12 bases between the two ends. This CDR3 spans 13 amino acids. Germline V gives CDR1 SGHTA, CDR2 FQGNSA. As DNA, the CDR3 is TGTGCCAGCAGCTTAGAATCCCTAAGGGCCATATATTTT. Translating it yields CASSLESLRAIYF.

The count of this clone is one. The chain combines TRBV30 with TRBJ2-7, with D perhaps assigned TRBD1 or TRBD2 (6 bases each). V was cut by 2 bases and J by 3 bases, with 17 bases left in between. The CDR3 has 15 residues. Germline CDR1 reads GTSNPN; CDR2 reads SVGIG (reference sequence). The CDR3 DNA reads TGTGCCTGGAGTCCCAAGGGGGGCACAGGCTACGAGCAGTACTTC. Amino acids: CAWSPKGGTGYEQYF.

Only one count was recorded for this clone. V and J are TRBV9 and TRBJ1-3; TRBD1 matches 8 bases. Germline trimming cut 3 bases from V and 3 bases from J; bases unmatched to any gene: 2. CDR3 length equals 14 residues. Germline V gene sequence: CDR1 SGDLS, CDR2 YYNGEE. The CDR3 here is CASSADRGGNTIYF. DNA for the CDR3: TGTGCCAGCAGCGCAGACAGGGGTGGAAACACCATATATTTT.

This chain uses TRBV2 with TRBJ1-6; 10 bases are shared with TRBD1. The CDR3 runs 14 residues. V shed 7 bases and J 10 bases; nucleotides not matched to a gene: 7. Per the germline V gene, CDR1 is SNHLY and CDR2 is FYNNEI. The CDR3 DNA reads TGTGCCAGCATGGTTTTGACAGGGGGCTCACCCCTCCACTTT. It translates to CASMVLTGGSPLHF. Using reference TRBV2 and TRBJ1-6 for the parts outside the CDR3, the full variable domain is EPEVTQTPSHQVTQMGQEVILRCVPISNHLYFYWYRQILGQKVEFLVSFYNNEISEKSEIFDDQFSVERPDGSNFTLKIRSTKLEDSAMYFCASMVLTGGSPLHFGNGTRLTVT.

This rearrangement joins TRBV18 to TRBJ1-4, with D perhaps TRBD1 (6 bases). The CDR3 is 15 residues long. The V gene lost 3 bases and the J gene lost 5 bases, with 13 bases spanning the gap. Germline V CDR1 and CDR2: KGHSH, LQKENI. The CDR3 DNA reads as TGTGCCAGCTCACCGGAGTCCAGGGGAAATGAAAAACTGTTTTTT. It codes for CASSPESRGNEKLFF.

The CDR3 is CASSFAGGGSYNEQFF. The CDR3 coding sequence is TGCGCCAGCAGCTTCGCCGGCGGGGGCTCCTACAATGAGCAGTTCTTC. V and J are TRBV5-1 and TRBJ2-1, with TRBD2 identical over 7 bases. Germline assignment: CDR1 SGHRS and CDR2 YFSETQ. This CDR3 comprises 16 residues. V shed 2 bases, J shed 0 bases, and the junction held 5 bases outside the gene matches.

The V gene is TRBV27, the J gene TRBJ2-1; D is uncertain. The CDR3 contains 14 residues. Trimming cost V 6 bases and J 6 bases, with 15 bases left between them. CDR1 and CDR2 (germline): MNHEY, SMNVEV (reference sequence). DNA of the CDR3: TGTGCCAGCAGCCGAGAGCCCGCCTCCAATGAGCAGTTCTTC. Translated: CASSREPASNEQFF.

The rearrangement links TRBV2 to TRBJ2-7; 8 positions agree with TRBD1. J gave up 6 bases and V 6 bases, and 16 bases lay outside the gene matches. Germline V gives CDR1 SNHLY, CDR2 FYNNEI. The CDR3 is made up of 16 amino acids. The CDR3 nucleotides are TGTGCCAGCAGCCCTACCATCAGGACAGGGAAGGCCGAGCAGTACTTC. It encodes CASSPTIRTGKAEQYF.

This chain uses TRBV2 with TRBJ1-1; 7 nucleotides align to TRBD1. After removal of 6 bases from V and 10 bases from J, the junction contained 14 bases not matched to a gene. Germline V gives CDR1 SNHLY, CDR2 FYNNEI. This CDR3 comprises 14 residues. The CDR3 DNA reads TGTGCCAGCAGCCTGGAGGGGGCGGTCTCTGCAGCTTTCTTT. It translates to CASSLEGAVSAAFF.

The rearrangement links TRBV9 to TRBJ2-7; 9 bases are a match to TRBD1. With 4 bases clipped from V and 5 bases from J, the junction kept 4 bases outside the gene matches. Germline V gives CDR1 SGDLS, CDR2 YYNGEE. CDR3 length: 13 residues. CDR3 residues: CASSLGDRDEQYF. DNA for the CDR3: TGTGCCAGCAGCCTAGGGGACAGGGACGAGCAGTACTTC.

V and J are TRBV4-3 and TRBJ2-1, with a tentative D call TRBD1 (6 bases). V was shortened by 4 bases and J by 4 bases, with 17 bases between the two germline ends. The CDR3 runs 16 residues. From germline, CDR1 is LGHNA and CDR2 YSLEER. The CDR3 loop is CASSLLLWGPYNEQFF. Here the CDR3 DNA reads TGCGCCAGCAGCCTGCTCCTTTGGGGGCCTTACAATGAGCAGTTCTTC.

This clone was seen just once. J is TRBJ1-3 and V is TRBV5-1; 11 positions match TRBD1. V lost 1 base and J lost 7; bases outside the gene matches: 13. CDR3 length equals 18 residues. Germline CDR1 and CDR2: SGHRS and YFSETQ. The CDR3 DNA sequence: TGCGCCAGCAGCTTGACATACCCCGGGACAGGGGGTTCTAACACCATATATTTT. Residues: CASSLTYPGTGGSNTIYF.

The chain has TRBV7-3 and TRBJ2-1, with 12 nucleotides matching TRBD2. The CDR3 contains 13 residues. J lost 9 bases, V lost 4 bases, and 1 base had no gene match. The germline gives CDR1 SGHTA, CDR2 FQGTGA. In DNA form, the CDR3 reads TGTGCCAGCAGCTGGGGACTAGCGGGTGAGCAGTTCTTC. It is translated as CASSWGLAGEQFF.

J is TRBJ1-4 and V is TRBV14, with 11 bases identical to TRBD1. CDR3 size: 14 residues. J lost 6 bases, V lost 4 bases, and 1 base had no gene match. Germline V gene data show CDR1 as SGHDN and CDR2 as FVKESK. For the CDR3, the DNA is TGTGCCAGCAGCCGGACAGGGGGCTATGAAAAACTGTTTTTT. Translation gives CASSRTGGYEKLFF.

The chain links TRBV4-1 to TRBJ1-2; D not certain. CDR3 length: 16 amino acids. V was pared by 1 base and J by 4 bases, with 16 bases between. Germline CDR1 reads MGHRA; CDR2 reads YSYEKL. The CDR3 DNA is TGCGCCAGCAGCCAAGGGGCACAGCTTTCCCGCTATGGCTACACCTTC. As protein: CASSQGAQLSRYGYTF.